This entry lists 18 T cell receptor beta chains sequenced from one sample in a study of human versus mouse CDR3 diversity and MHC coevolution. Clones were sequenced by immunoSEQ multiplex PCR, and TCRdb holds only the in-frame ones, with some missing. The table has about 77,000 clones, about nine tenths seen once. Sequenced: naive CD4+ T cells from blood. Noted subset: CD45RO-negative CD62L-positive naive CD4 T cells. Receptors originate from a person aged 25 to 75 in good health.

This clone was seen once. The CDR3 DNA follows: TGTGCCAGCAGCTCCTCAGACAGGGTTGGAAATGAGCAGTTCTTC. This translates into CASSSSDRVGNEQFF. The chain joins TRBV11-1 to TRBJ2-1; 7 nucleotides agree with TRBD1. The V and J ends lost 4 bases and 7 bases, in that order; junction bases with no gene match: 10. This CDR3 is built from 15 residues. Germline CDR1 reads SGHAT; CDR2 reads FQDESV (reference sequence).

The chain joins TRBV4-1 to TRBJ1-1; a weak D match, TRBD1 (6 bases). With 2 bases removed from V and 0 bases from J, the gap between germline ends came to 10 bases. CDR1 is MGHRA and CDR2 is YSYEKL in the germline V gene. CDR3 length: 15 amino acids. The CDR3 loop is CASSQNRALNTEAFF. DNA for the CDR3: TGCGCCAGCAGCCAAAACAGGGCGTTGAACACTGAAGCTTTCTTT.

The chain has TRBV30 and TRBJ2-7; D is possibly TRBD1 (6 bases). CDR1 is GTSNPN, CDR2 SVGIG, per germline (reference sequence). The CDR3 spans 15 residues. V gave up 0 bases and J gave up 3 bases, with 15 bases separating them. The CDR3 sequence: CAWSVGWDIYYEQYF. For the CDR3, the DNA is TGTGCCTGGAGTGTAGGTTGGGACATTTACTACGAGCAGTACTTC. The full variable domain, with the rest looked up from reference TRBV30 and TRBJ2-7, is SQTIHQWPATLVQPVGSPLSLECTVEGTSNPNLYWYRQAAGRGLQLLFYSVGIGQISSEVPQNLSASRPQDRQFILSSKKLLLSDSGFYLCAWSVGWDIYYEQYFGPGTRLTVT.

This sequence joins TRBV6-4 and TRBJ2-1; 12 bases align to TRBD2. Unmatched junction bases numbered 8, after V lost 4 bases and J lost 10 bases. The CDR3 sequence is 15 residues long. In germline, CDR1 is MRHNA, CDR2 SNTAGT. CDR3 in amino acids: CASSAASGRAREQFF. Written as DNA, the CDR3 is TGTGCCAGCAGTGCCGCTAGCGGGAGGGCCAGGGAGCAGTTCTTC.

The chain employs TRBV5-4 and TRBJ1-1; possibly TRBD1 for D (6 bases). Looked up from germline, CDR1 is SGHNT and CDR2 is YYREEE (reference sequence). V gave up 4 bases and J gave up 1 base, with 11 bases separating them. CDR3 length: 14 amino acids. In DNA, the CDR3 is TGTGCCAGCAGCCGATTGGGACAGAACACTGAAGCTTTCTTT. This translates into CASSRLGQNTEAFF. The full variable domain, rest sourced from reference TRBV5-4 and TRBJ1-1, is ETGVTQSPTHLIKTRGQQVTLRCSSQSGHNTVSWYQQALGQGPQFIFQYYREEENGRGNFPPRFSGLQFPNYSSELNVNALELDDSALYLCASSRLGQNTEAFFGQGTRLTVV.

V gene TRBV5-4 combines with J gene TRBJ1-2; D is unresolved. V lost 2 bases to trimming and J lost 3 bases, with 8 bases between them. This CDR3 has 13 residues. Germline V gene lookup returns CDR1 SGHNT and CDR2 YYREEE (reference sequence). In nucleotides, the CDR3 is TGTGCCAGCAGCTTAAATTCTGACTATGGCTACACCTTC. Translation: CASSLNSDYGYTF.

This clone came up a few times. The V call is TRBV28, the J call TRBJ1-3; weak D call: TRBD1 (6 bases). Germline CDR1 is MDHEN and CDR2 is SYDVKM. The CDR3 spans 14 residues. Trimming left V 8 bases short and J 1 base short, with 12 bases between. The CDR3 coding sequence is TGTGCCAGCCTGGGACATTTTTCTGGAAACACCATATATTTT. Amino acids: CASLGHFSGNTIYF.

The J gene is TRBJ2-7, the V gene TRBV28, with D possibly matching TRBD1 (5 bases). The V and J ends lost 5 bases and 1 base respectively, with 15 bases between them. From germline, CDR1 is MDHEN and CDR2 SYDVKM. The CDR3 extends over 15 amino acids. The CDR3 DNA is TGTGCCAGCAGTCCCCCCAGGGTTGTATCCTACGAGCAGTACTTC. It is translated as CASSPPRVVSYEQYF.

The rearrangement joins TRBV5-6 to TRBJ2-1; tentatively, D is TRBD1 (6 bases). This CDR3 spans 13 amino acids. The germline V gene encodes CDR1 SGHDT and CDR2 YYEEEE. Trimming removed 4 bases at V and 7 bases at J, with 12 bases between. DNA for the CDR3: TGTGCCAGCAGCCTCGCCAGGGGTAATGAGCAGTTCTTC. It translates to CASSLARGNEQFF.

CDR3 in DNA: TGTGCCGCAAACAGCGGGGGGAGCTCCTACAATGAGCAGTTCTTC. Protein sequence: CAANSGGSSYNEQFF. The chain uses TRBV10-3 and TRBJ2-1; 9 bases map to TRBD2. The ends lost 11 bases at V and 0 bases at J; junction bases unmatched: 8. Germline CDR1 and CDR2: ENHRY and SYGVKD. The CDR3 is 15 residues long.

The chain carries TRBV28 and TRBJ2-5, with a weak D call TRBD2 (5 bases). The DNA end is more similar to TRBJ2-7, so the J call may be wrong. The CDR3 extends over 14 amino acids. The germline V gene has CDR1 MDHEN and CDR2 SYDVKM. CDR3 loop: CASSLSGRSYEQYF. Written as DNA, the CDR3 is TGTGCCAGCAGTTTAAGTGGGAGATCCTACGAGCAGTACTTC.

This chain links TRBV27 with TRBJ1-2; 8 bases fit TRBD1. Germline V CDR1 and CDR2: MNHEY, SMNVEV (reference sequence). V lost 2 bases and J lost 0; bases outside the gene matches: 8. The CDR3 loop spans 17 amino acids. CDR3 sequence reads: CASSLRAGGEANYGYTF. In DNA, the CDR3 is TGTGCCAGCAGTTTAAGGGCAGGGGGCGAAGCTAACTATGGCTACACCTTC.

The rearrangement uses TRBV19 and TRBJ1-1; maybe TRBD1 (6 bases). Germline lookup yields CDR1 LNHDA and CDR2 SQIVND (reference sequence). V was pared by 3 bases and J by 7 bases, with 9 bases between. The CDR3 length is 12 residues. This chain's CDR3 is CASSIGGHEAFF. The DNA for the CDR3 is TGTGCCAGTAGTATCGGGGGGCATGAAGCTTTCTTT.

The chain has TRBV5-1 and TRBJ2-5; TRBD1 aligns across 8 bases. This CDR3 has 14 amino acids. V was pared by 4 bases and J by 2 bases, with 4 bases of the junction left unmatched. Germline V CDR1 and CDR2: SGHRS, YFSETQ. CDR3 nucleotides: TGCGCCAGCAGCGAGGGGACAGGACAAGAGACCCAGTACTTC. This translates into CASSEGTGQETQYF.

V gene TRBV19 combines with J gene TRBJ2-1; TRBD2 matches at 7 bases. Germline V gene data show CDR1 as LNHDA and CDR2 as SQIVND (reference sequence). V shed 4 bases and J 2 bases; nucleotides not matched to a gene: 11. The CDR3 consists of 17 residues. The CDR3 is CASSTIGRLTTYNEQFF. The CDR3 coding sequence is TGTGCCAGTAGTACGATCGGGAGGCTAACTACCTACAATGAGCAGTTCTTC.

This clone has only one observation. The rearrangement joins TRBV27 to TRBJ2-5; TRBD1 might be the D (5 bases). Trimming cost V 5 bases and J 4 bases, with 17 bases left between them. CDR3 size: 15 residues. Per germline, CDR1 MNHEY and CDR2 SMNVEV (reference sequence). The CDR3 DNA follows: TGTGCCAGCAGTAAGGACATTTCGCGAAGAGAGACCCAGTACTTC. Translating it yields CASSKDISRRETQYF.

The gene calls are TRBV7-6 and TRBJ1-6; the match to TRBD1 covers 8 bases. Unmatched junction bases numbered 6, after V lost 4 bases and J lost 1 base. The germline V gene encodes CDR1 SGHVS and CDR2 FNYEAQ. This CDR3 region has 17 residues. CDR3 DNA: TGTGCCAGCAGCTCACGGACAGGGCCGTCCTATAATTCACCCCTCCACTTT. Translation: CASSSRTGPSYNSPLHF.

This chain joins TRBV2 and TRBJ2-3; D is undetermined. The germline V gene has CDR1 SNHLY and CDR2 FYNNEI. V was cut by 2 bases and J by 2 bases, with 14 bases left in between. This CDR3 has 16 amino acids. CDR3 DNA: TGTGCCAGCAGTGAATTCGGCAGGCCCCCCACAGATACGCAGTATTTT. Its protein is CASSEFGRPPTDTQYF. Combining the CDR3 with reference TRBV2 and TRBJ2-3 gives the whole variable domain EPEVTQTPSHQVTQMGQEVILRCVPISNHLYFYWYRQILGQKVEFLVSFYNNEISEKSEIFDDQFSVERPDGSNFTLKIRSTKLEDSAMYFCASSEFGRPPTDTQYFGPGTRLTVL.